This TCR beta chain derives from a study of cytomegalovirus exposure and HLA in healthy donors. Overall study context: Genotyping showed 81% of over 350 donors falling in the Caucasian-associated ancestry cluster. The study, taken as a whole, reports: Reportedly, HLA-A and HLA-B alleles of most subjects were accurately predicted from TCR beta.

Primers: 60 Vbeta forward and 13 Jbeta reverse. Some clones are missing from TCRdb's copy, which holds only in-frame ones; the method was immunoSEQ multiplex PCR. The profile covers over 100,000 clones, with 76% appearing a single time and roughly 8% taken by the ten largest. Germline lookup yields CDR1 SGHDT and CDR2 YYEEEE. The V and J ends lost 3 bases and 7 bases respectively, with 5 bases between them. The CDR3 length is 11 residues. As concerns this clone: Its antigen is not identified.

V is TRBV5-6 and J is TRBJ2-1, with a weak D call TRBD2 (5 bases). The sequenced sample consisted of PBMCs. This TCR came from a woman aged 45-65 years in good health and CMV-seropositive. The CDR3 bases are TGTGCCAGCAGCTGGAGGAATGAGCAGTTCTTC. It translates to CASSWRNEQFF.